This T cell receptor (beta chain) was recovered during a study of blood T cell repertoires in COVID-19. The overall study: Whether acute or convalescent, the COVID-19 samples came from the United States, Italy and Spain. In each case, the material was cDNA or gDNA derived from T cells, B-cell-depleted T cells, or PBMCs.

The germline V gene has CDR1 MNHEY and CDR2 SVGAGI. With 2 bases removed from V and 3 bases from J, the gap between germline ends came to 8 bases. The CDR3 has 13 residues. Per the original methods: The authors estimated nucleated cell counts from reference gene primer amplification. Clones were read by immunoSEQ multiplex PCR, and TCRdb kept only the in-frame ones, dropping some. D and trimming come from the DNA, and the V and J calls and clone size come from that table. Among roughly 250,000 clones listed, roughly 90% were seen once. This clone has only a few counts. The source is a woman aged 40 to 55 who had recovered from COVID-19. What was sequenced was peripheral blood. The chain is built from TRBV6-5 and TRBJ2-7, with D possibly being TRBD1 (6 bases). The DNA of the CDR3 is TGTGCCAGCAGTTACGGGACACTCTACGAGCAGTACTTC. Its translation: CASSYGTLYEQYF.